This T cell receptor (beta chain) emerged from a study of OX40 agonist ivuxolimab in advanced cancers. Notes on the study in general: Dosing at 0.1 to 3.0 mg/kg was accompanied by clonal expansion of CD4+ and CD8+ blood T cells by week 6.

CDR3 length equals 14 residues. Trimming cost V 4 bases and J 6 bases; bases outside gene matches: 3. Germline CDR1 and CDR2: MDHEN and SYDVKM. The repertoire was sequenced with immunoSEQ multiplex PCR; TCRdb's copy has only in-frame clones and lacks some. The repertoire includes about 82,000 clones, approximately 89% of them detected once, and around 2.3% sits in the top ten. As regards this clone: The target antigen is unknown.

This rearrangement joins TRBV28 to TRBJ1-5, with 10 bases lining up with TRBD1. This sequence originates from an adult with an advanced solid tumor such as melanoma, head and neck, liver or kidney cancer. Here the sequenced sample was CD4+ or CD8+ T cells sorted from blood, taken in a trial of the OX40 agonist ivuxolimab. CDR3 in amino acids: CASSSDRGSQPQHF. The CDR3 DNA sequence: TGTGCCAGCAGTTCGGACAGGGGGTCTCAGCCCCAGCATTTT.